This T cell receptor (beta chain) was captured by sequencing in a study of blood T cell repertoires in COVID-19. Whole-study context: Sites in the United States, Italy and Spain provided acute and convalescent COVID-19 samples.

The data were produced by immunoSEQ multiplex PCR, yet TCRdb's version contains in-frame clones alone and is incomplete. The repertoire holds roughly 360,000 clones, 87% seen once, with approximately 1.2% in the top ten. The V and J ends lost 0 bases and 4 bases respectively, with 13 bases between them. From germline, CDR1 is SGDLS and CDR2 YYNGEE. The length of the CDR3 is 16 residues. Donors in Cohort 3 counted as recovered after two negative PCRs, clearance, or symptom resolution. This receptor was obtained from a man between 25 and 39 years old who had recovered from COVID-19. V is TRBV9 and J is TRBJ2-2; tentative D call: TRBD1 (6 bases). Sequencing input: PBMCs or T cells enriched from blood (not recorded which). Here the CDR3 DNA reads TGTGCCAGCAGCGTAGATTGGGGGCAAGGCACCGGGGAGCTGTTTTTT. Translation: CASSVDWGQGTGELFF.